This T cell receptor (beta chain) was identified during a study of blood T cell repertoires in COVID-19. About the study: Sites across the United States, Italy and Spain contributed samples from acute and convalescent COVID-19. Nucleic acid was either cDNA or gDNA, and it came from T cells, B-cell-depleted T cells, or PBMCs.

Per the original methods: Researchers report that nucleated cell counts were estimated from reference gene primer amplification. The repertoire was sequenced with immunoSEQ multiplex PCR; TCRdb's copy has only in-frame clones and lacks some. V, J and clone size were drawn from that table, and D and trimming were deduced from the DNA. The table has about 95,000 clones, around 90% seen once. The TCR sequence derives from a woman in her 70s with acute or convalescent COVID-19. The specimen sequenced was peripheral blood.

This chain's CDR3 is CASSPPDRLGYTF. The CDR3 DNA reads as TGTGCCAGCTCACCACCCGACAGACTCGGCTACACCTTC. The chain is built from TRBV18 and TRBJ1-2; weak D call: TRBD1 (5 bases). Germline V CDR1 and CDR2: KGHSH, LQKENI. Trimming stripped 0 bases from V and 8 bases from J, with 10 bases between. The CDR3 contains 13 residues.